This paragraph covers one T cell receptor (beta chain) sequence. The entry originates in a study of shared T cell receptors in the human thymus. Trimming removed 2 bases at V and 4 bases at J, with 9 bases between. The CDR3 is 15 amino acids. Germline V lookup: CDR1 MNHEY, CDR2 SVGAGI. Generated by immunoSEQ multiplex PCR, the TCRdb table keeps only in-frame clones and is missing some. The sample holds about 380,000 clones, 85% to 95% seen once. The gene calls are TRBV6-5 and TRBJ2-6; D unclear. The TCR sequence derives from a human donor. The sequencing input was thymocytes. CDR3 nucleotide sequence: TGTGCCAGCAGTTACAGGAGCCAGGGGGCCAACGTCCTGACTTTC. It translates to CASSYRSQGANVLTF.